This T cell receptor beta chain originates from a study of cytomegalovirus exposure and HLA in healthy donors. A multiplex PCR was run with 60 Vbeta primers and 13 Jbeta primers. Profiling relied on immunoSEQ multiplex PCR, and the TCRdb table lists in-frame clones only, not all of them. This table holds more than 200,000 clones, almost 70% found once. On this clone itself: No antigen is known for it.

Findings and caveats of the study: Through in vitro validation, three CMV-associated chains were shown to be specific for CMV antigens.

From germline, CDR1 is LNHDA and CDR2 SQIVND (reference sequence). This CDR3 is built from 15 residues. The trim removed 7 bases at V and 7 bases at J, leaving 9 bases unmatched. The receptor's source is a man in his forties in good health and CMV-seropositive. V gene TRBV19 combines with J gene TRBJ2-3, with 12 bases identical to TRBD1. The sample taken for sequencing was PBMCs. Here the CDR3 DNA reads TGTGCCAGTACCCGGGACAGGGGGCAAATGAATACGCAGTATTTT. It is translated as CASTRDRGQMNTQYF.